Below are 6 T cell receptor beta chains sequenced from a single sample in a study of cytomegalovirus exposure and HLA in healthy donors. PCR used 60 Vbeta primers and 13 Jbeta primers. The protocol was immunoSEQ multiplex PCR, while the TCRdb copy is restricted to in-frame clones and leaves out a portion. The table lists approximately 220,000 clones, around 76% of them singletons. Sequences were obtained from PBMCs. The receptors were sampled from a man younger than 35 in good health and CMV-seronegative.

The count of this clone is one. CDR3 protein: CASVSGQGWNTQYF. The CDR3 bases are TGTGCCAGCGTCTCGGGACAGGGGTGGAATACGCAGTATTTT. The gene calls are TRBV28 and TRBJ2-3, with TRBD1 identical over 10 bases. V lost 8 bases, J lost 7 bases, and 9 bases stayed unmatched. The CDR3 sequence is 14 residues long. Germline values: CDR1 MDHEN, CDR2 SYDVKM.

This clone was observed a handful of times. The rearrangement links TRBV2 to TRBJ1-5; no firm D call. Trimming shortened V by 1 base and J by 3 bases, and 7 bases separated the two germline ends. The CDR3 contains 14 residues. The germline V gene has CDR1 SNHLY and CDR2 FYNNEI. CDR3 sequence: CASSEGSYNQPQHF. The CDR3 DNA reads TGTGCCAGCAGTGAAGGCAGTTACAATCAGCCCCAGCATTTT. Full variable domain (outside the CDR3, taken from reference TRBV2 and TRBJ1-5): EPEVTQTPSHQVTQMGQEVILRCVPISNHLYFYWYRQILGQKVEFLVSFYNNEISEKSEIFDDQFSVERPDGSNFTLKIRSTKLEDSAMYFCASSEGSYNQPQHFGDGTRLSIL.

The gene calls are TRBV5-4 and TRBJ2-5; D may be TRBD1 (6 bases). The ends were cut back, 3 bases at V and 2 bases at J, with 17 bases in the middle. The germline V gene encodes CDR1 SGHNT and CDR2 YYREEE (reference sequence). The CDR3 length is 16 residues. CDR3 protein: CASSYLMGAPQETQYF. CDR3 DNA: TGTGCCAGCAGCTACCTAATGGGGGCCCCTCAAGAGACCCAGTACTTC.

About this clone itself: One end of the junction is discordant with germline, which a read error may explain. This sample includes further DNA sequences coding for the same CDR3. This rearrangement joins TRBV6-1 to TRBJ2-3; TRBD2 matches at 9 bases. There are 15 residues in the CDR3. The germline CDR1 and CDR2 sequences are MNHNS and SASEGT. CDR3 loop: CASSEVSGSTDTQYF. CDR3 coding DNA: TGTGCCAGCAGTGAAGTTAGCGGGAGCACAGATACGCAATATTTT.

The rearrangement joins TRBV5-5 to TRBJ2-3; maybe TRBD2 (5 bases). The CDR3 loop spans 14 amino acids. V lost 0 bases and J lost 4, with 9 bases in between. The germline gives CDR1 SGHKS, CDR2 YYEKEE (reference sequence). CDR3 protein: CASSLGGVADTQYF. The CDR3, as DNA: TGTGCCAGCAGCTTGGGGGGAGTGGCAGATACGCAGTATTTT.

This clone appeared a few times. The chain is built from TRBV6-6 and TRBJ1-1; TRBD1 agrees at 7 bases. J gave up 9 bases and V 6 bases, and 1 base lay outside the gene matches. Germline V lookup: CDR1 MNHNY, CDR2 SVGAGI (reference sequence). The CDR3 runs 10 residues. The CDR3 DNA reads TGTGCCAGCAGGGGACAGCAAGCTTTCTTT. Amino acids: CASRGQQAFF.